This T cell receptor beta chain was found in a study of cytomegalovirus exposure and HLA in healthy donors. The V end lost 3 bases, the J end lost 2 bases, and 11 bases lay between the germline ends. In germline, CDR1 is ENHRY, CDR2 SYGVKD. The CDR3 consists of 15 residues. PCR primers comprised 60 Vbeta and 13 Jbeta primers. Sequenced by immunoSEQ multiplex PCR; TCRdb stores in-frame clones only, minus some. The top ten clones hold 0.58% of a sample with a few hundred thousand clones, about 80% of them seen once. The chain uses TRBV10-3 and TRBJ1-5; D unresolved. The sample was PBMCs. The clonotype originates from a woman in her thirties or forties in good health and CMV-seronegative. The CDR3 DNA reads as TGTGCCATCAGTGACGGGGAGGGCGGCAATCAGCCCCAGCATTTT. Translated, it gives CAISDGEGGNQPQHF.